The entry below gives a single TCR beta chain sequence along with its context. These data come from a study of blood T cells in healthy people across ages. The use of a sample-barcoded 5' primer and a J-beta primer mix characterized a second PCR of roughly 7 to 12 cycles. TCRdb re-called the 5' RACE reads through MiXCR, storing one row per CDR3 protein. The repertoire holds hundreds of thousands of distinct CDR3 sequences, with approximately 25% as singletons. Every donor gave about 9 milliliters of peripheral blood. These data were also reused for a study on T cells of mothers and their children.

Sequences were obtained from blood. This receptor was identified in a boy aged 10-17 years in good health.

The CDR3 DNA reads TGTGCCAGTAGTATCCGAGACAGCCAAGAGACCCAGTACTTC. As protein: CASSIRDSQETQYF. This chain uses TRBV19 with TRBJ2-5, with D possibly being TRBD1 (5 bases). The germline V and J ends were trimmed by 3 bases and 1 base, with 9 bases remaining between them. Germline CDR1 is LNHDA and CDR2 is SQIVND (reference sequence). This CDR3 has 14 amino acids.